The 26 T cell receptor beta chains listed next were all sequenced from one sample in a study of identical twins. TCRdb called the 5' RACE reads again in MiXCR, with one record for every CDR3 protein. The sample includes under 900,000 distinct CDR3 sequences, 18% of them seen just once. These sequences were also reported in another study, on T cells expressing NK-cell markers.

Input material: PBMCs. The receptors come from a woman younger than 35 in good health.

This chain connects TRBV20-1 to TRBJ2-2; D ambiguous. There are 13 residues in the CDR3. Looked up from germline, CDR1 is DFQATT and CDR2 is SNEGSKA (reference sequence). The V gene lost 3 bases and the J gene lost 4 bases, with 9 bases spanning the gap. The CDR3 protein is CSASGTITGELFF. The CDR3 DNA sequence: TGCAGTGCTAGTGGCACCATCACCGGGGAGCTGTTTTTT.

The chain is built from TRBV13 and TRBJ2-2, with TRBD1 matching over 8 bases. Trimming removed 5 bases from V and 3 bases from J; junction bases left unmatched: 5. Germline lookup yields CDR1 PRHDT and CDR2 FYEKMQ (reference sequence). The CDR3 is made up of 15 amino acids. The CDR3 nucleotides are TGTGCCAGCAGCACCTGGACAGGGTACACCGGGGAGCTGTTTTTT. This sequence encodes CASSTWTGYTGELFF.

This clonotype has only a few counts. V is TRBV20-1 and J is TRBJ2-5; D tentatively fits TRBD1 or TRBD2 (6 bases each). V was shortened by 0 bases and J by 2 bases, with 13 bases between the two germline ends. The CDR3 runs 15 residues. The germline CDR1 and CDR2 sequences are DFQATT and SNEGSKA (reference sequence). CDR3 nucleotide sequence: TGCAGTGCTAGAGATGTCGGGGGCCCACAAGAGACCCAGTACTTC. Amino acid sequence: CSARDVGGPQETQYF.

A single count supports this clonotype. The V call is TRBV7-2, the J call TRBJ2-5; 9 bases match TRBD2. The CDR3 contains 16 residues. Germline CDR1 reads SGHTA; CDR2 reads FQGNSA. V trimming: 2 bases; J trimming: 2 bases; junction bases outside the gene matches: 6. CDR3 DNA sequence: TGTGCCAGCAGCTTATCAGCGGGAGGAGGACAAGAGACCCAGTACTTC. It yields the protein CASSLSAGGGQETQYF.

The chain joins TRBV25-1 to TRBJ2-7; no clear D. V was cut by 5 bases and J by 7 bases, with 18 bases left in between. Germline V gene sequence: CDR1 MGHDK, CDR2 SYGVNS. The CDR3 spans 14 residues. The CDR3 region has the DNA TGTGCCAGCAGTAATAACTATTTCTACGAGGAGCAGTACTTC. As protein: CASSNNYFYEEQYF.

This CDR3 reads CASSPYLGETQYF. CDR3 in DNA: TGTGCCAGCTCACCGTACTTGGGGGAGACCCAGTACTTC. The V and J genes are TRBV18 and TRBJ2-5; D gene unclear. Trimming removed 3 bases from V and 5 bases from J, with 10 bases in between. CDR3 length: 13 residues. CDR1 and CDR2 (germline): KGHSH, LQKENI.

The rearrangement links TRBV6-5 to TRBJ1-6; no reliable D call. The CDR3 consists of 13 residues. Trimming pared 1 base from V and 7 bases from J, leaving 5 bases between. In germline, CDR1 is MNHEY, CDR2 SVGAGI. The CDR3 is CASSYWSNSPLHF. In DNA, the CDR3 is TGTGCCAGCAGTTACTGGAGCAATTCACCCCTCCACTTT.

This clonotype was detected a few times. As DNA, the CDR3 is TGTGCCAGCGGTCGGACCAGGGCAGATACGCAGTATTTT. It codes for CASGRTRADTQYF. The chain employs TRBV6-1 and TRBJ2-3, with a possible D match to TRBD1 (5 bases). The germline CDR1 and CDR2 sequences are MNHNS and SASEGT. V gave up 8 bases and J gave up 4 bases, with 13 bases separating them. The CDR3 is made up of 13 amino acids.

This sequence joins TRBV7-9 and TRBJ2-7; D is possibly TRBD1 or TRBD2 (5 bases each). Per germline, CDR1 SEHNR and CDR2 FQNEAQ (reference sequence). V dropped 5 bases and J dropped 9 bases, with 23 bases sitting between them. CDR3 length: 15 amino acids. The CDR3 nucleotides read TGTGCCAGCAGCCCTGCACCGGGACGATTCCCCGGGCAGTACTTC. Translated: CASSPAPGRFPGQYF.

Here the CDR3 DNA reads TGTGCCGGAGCCTTGGGGACAGGCTATGGCTACACCTTC. Translation gives CAGALGTGYGYTF. The chain couples TRBV6-1 to TRBJ1-2, with 8 bases that match TRBD1. The CDR3 totals 13 residues. Germline V gene sequence: CDR1 MNHNS, CDR2 SASEGT. Unmatched junction bases numbered 9, after V lost 11 bases and J lost 4 bases.

The V call is TRBV7-8, the J call TRBJ2-5; D unclear. Trimming cost V 5 bases and J 4 bases, with 17 bases left between them. This CDR3 region has 15 residues. Germline CDR1 reads SGHVS; CDR2 reads FQNEAQ. CDR3 DNA sequence: TGTGCCAGCAGCCCCAGAGTAATCTCTCCAGAGACCCAGTACTTC. This sequence encodes CASSPRVISPETQYF. The complete variable domain, with remaining parts taken from reference TRBV7-8 and TRBJ2-5, reads GAGVSQSPRYKVAKRGQDVALRCDPISGHVSLFWYQQALGQGPEFLTYFQNEAQLDKSGLPSDRFFAERPEGSVSTLKIQRTQQEDSAVYLCASSPRVISPETQYFGPGTRLLVL.

This clonotype was seen more than once but under ten times. The chain employs TRBV11-2 and TRBJ1-2; D gene ambiguous. There are 13 residues in the CDR3. Per germline, CDR1 SGHAT and CDR2 FQNNGV. Trimming pared 4 bases from V and 1 base from J, leaving 7 bases between. DNA for the CDR3: TGTGCCAGCAGCTCGGCCAGTAACTATGGCTACACCTTC. This encodes CASSSASNYGYTF.

The V gene is TRBV7-8, the J gene TRBJ2-7; D unresolved. Trimming left V 0 bases short and J 7 bases short, with 13 bases between. Germline V gives CDR1 SGHVS, CDR2 FQNEAQ. The CDR3 loop spans 14 amino acids. The CDR3 here is CASSLARLPGEQYF. DNA for the CDR3: TGTGCCAGCAGCTTAGCGCGGCTTCCTGGTGAGCAGTACTTC.

This clonotype was observed a handful of times. V and J are TRBV6-1 and TRBJ2-7; 13 bases agree with TRBD2. The CDR3 totals 19 residues. The J segment lost 5 bases and the V segment lost 6 bases, leaving 19 bases of the junction unmatched. The germline V gene encodes CDR1 MNHNS and CDR2 SASEGT. The CDR3 is CASRANRGETSGRYDEQYF. The CDR3 DNA follows: TGTGCCAGCAGAGCTAACAGGGGTGAGACTAGCGGGAGGTATGACGAGCAGTACTTC.

This clonotype came up a few times. The V call is TRBV20-1, the J call TRBJ2-1, with 11 nucleotides matching TRBD2. The junction had 4 bases not matched to a gene; V was cut back by 2 bases and J by 4 bases. The germline CDR1 and CDR2 sequences are DFQATT and SNEGSKA (reference sequence). This CDR3 is 15 amino acids long. As DNA, the CDR3 is TGCAGTGCTAGAATGGCTAGCGGGGGGTACAATGAGCAGTTCTTC. Its protein is CSARMASGGYNEQFF.

V gene TRBV12-3 or TRBV12-4 combines with J gene TRBJ2-7, with D hard to call. CDR3 length: 12 amino acids. V dropped 5 bases and J dropped 2 bases, with 7 bases sitting between them. The DNA for the CDR3 is TGTGCCAGCAGTCTGATGCCCTACGAGCAGTACTTC. It codes for CASSLMPYEQYF.

The table lists this clonotype with a few counts. The genes are TRBV5-1 and TRBJ1-2; no definite D call. Germline loops: CDR1 SGHRS, CDR2 YFSETQ. The CDR3 runs to 14 residues. Trimming shortened V by 3 bases and J by 5 bases, and 14 bases separated the two germline ends. CDR3 nucleotide sequence: TGCGCCAGCAGCTCGGACGGCACTATGTATGGCTACACCTTC. Its protein is CASSSDGTMYGYTF. The full variable domain, rest sourced from reference TRBV5-1 and TRBJ1-2, is KAGVTQTPRYLIKTRGQQVTLSCSPISGHRSVSWYQQTPGQGLQFLFEYFSETQRNKGNFPGRFSGRQFSNSRSEMNVSTLELGDSALYLCASSSDGTMYGYTFGSGTRLTVV.

This clonotype was seen a few times. The rearrangement uses TRBV5-6 and TRBJ2-7; 9 bases are shared with TRBD2. The CDR3 consists of 16 residues. The ends lost 4 bases at V and 0 bases at J; junction bases unmatched: 8. CDR1 is SGHDT and CDR2 is YYEEEE in the germline V gene. The CDR3, as DNA: TGTGCCAGCAGCGTGGGACTAGCATCGAGCTCCTACGAGCAGTACTTC. Protein product: CASSVGLASSSYEQYF.

V and J are TRBV6-2 or TRBV6-3 and TRBJ2-3; 10 bases match TRBD2. The ends lost 2 bases at V and 10 bases at J; junction bases unmatched: 12. Germline values: CDR1 MNHEY, CDR2 SVGEGT. The CDR3 extends over 16 amino acids. The CDR3 here is CASSYRTSGGHPSQYF. CDR3 nucleotides: TGTGCCAGCAGTTACCGGACTAGCGGAGGCCACCCATCGCAGTATTTT.

The chain joins TRBV5-6 to TRBJ1-1; D unresolved. This CDR3 has 13 amino acids. Germline lookup yields CDR1 SGHDT and CDR2 YYEEEE. The V gene lost 4 bases and the J gene lost 8 bases, with 15 bases spanning the gap. The CDR3 spells CASSRRLISEAFF. The CDR3 coding sequence is TGTGCCAGCAGCCGCCGTCTGATCTCGGAAGCTTTCTTT.

This chain joins TRBV5-1 and TRBJ2-3; the D call may be TRBD1 or TRBD2 (5 bases each). The CDR3 sequence is 15 residues long. V lost 2 bases, J lost 0 bases, and 10 bases lay in between. CDR1 is SGHRS, CDR2 YFSETQ, per germline. The chain's CDR3 is CASSFRRDSTDTQYF. In DNA, the CDR3 is TGCGCCAGCAGCTTTCGACGGGACAGCACAGATACGCAGTATTTT.

The rearrangement joins TRBV5-1 to TRBJ2-7; D not certain. The CDR3 is 14 amino acids. V was cut by 1 base and J by 4 bases, with 12 bases left in between. Germline loops: CDR1 SGHRS, CDR2 YFSETQ. CDR3 coding DNA: TGCGCCAGCAGCTTGATCAGTCCTCCTTACGAGCAGTACTTC. Its translation: CASSLISPPYEQYF.

The chain employs TRBV27 and TRBJ1-2; no reliable D call. V was pared by 0 bases and J by 7 bases, with 9 bases between. Germline V CDR1 and CDR2: MNHEY, SMNVEV (reference sequence). The CDR3 is 13 residues long. The CDR3: CASSLSSRSGYTF. The CDR3 DNA reads as TGTGCCAGCAGTTTATCGAGCAGGAGTGGCTACACCTTC.

This chain uses TRBV2 with TRBJ1-1; the D gene is possibly TRBD1 (6 bases). This CDR3 comprises 12 residues. Germline CDR1 is SNHLY and CDR2 is FYNNEI. Trimming pared 8 bases from V and 7 bases from J, leaving 14 bases between. CDR3 nucleotides: TGTGCCAGCCTGGGGGCGGGCAGTGAAGCTTTCTTT. Translation: CASLGAGSEAFF.

This clonotype was counted a few times. This rearrangement joins TRBV12-3 or TRBV12-4 to TRBJ2-1; TRBD2 aligns across 14 bases. Trimming cost V 6 bases and J 9 bases; bases outside gene matches: 13. This CDR3 contains 17 residues. The CDR3 region has the DNA TGTGCCAGCAGACTCCTGGGACTAGCGGGAGTGTACGGTGAGCAGTTCTTC. It encodes CASRLLGLAGVYGEQFF.

This chain links TRBV10-2 with TRBJ2-3, with 10 bases lining up with TRBD2. Germline loops: CDR1 WSHSY, CDR2 SAAADI. V shed 7 bases and J 2 bases; nucleotides not matched to a gene: 12. The CDR3 covers 17 residues. The DNA for the CDR3 is TGCGCCAGCAATCCCATTAGCGGGAGGCCCACCACAGATACGCAGTATTTT. Its protein is CASNPISGRPTTDTQYF.